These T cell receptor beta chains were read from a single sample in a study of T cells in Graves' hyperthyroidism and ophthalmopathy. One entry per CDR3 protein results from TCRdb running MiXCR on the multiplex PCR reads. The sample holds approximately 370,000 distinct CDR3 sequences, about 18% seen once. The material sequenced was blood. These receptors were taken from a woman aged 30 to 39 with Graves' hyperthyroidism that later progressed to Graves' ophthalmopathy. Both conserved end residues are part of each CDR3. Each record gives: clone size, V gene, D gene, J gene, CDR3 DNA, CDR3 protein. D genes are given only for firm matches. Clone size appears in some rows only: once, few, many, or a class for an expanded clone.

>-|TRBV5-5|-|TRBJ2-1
TGTGCCAGCAGCTTCTCCGATGGTCACAATGAGCAGTTCTTC
CASSFSDGHNEQFF
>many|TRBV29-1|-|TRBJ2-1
TGCAGCGTCGACAGGCAAAGCCCCCACAATGAGCAGTTCTTC
CSVDRQSPHNEQFF
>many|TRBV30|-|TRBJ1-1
TGTGCCTGGAGTCCGGGACGGTTGAACACTGAAGCTTTCTTT
CAWSPGRLNTEAFF
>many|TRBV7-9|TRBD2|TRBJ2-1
TGTGCCAGCAGCCCTCGACGGACTAGCGGGGGGGTCTCCTACAATGAGCAGTTCTTC
CASSPRRTSGGVSYNEQFF
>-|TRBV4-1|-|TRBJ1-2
TGCGCCAGCAGCCAAGATCCCCCCGGTCCAGGAGGTGGCTACACCTTC
CASSQDPPGPGGGYTF
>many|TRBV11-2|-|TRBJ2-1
TGTGCCAGCAGCTCAGGGTCGGATGAGCAGTTCTTC
CASSSGSDEQFF
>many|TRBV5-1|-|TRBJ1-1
TGCGCCAGCAGCTTGGCCGGGCTTGAAGCTTTCTTT
CASSLAGLEAFF
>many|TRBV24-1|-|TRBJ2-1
TGTGCCACCAGTGGGTTCCGGGGGAGCTCCTACAATGAGCAGTTCTTC
CATSGFRGSSYNEQFF
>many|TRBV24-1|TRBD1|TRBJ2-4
TGTGCCACCAGCCCGGGGCAGGGGGTAGCCAAAAACATTCAGTACTTC
CATSPGQGVAKNIQYF
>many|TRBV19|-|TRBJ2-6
TGTGCCAGTAGTATTGAAGTTTCTGGGGCCAACGTCCTGACTTTC
CASSIEVSGANVLTF
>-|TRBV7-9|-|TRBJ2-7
TGTGCCAGCAGCTCGTGGACAACTGTAGGCGAGCAGTACTTC
CASSSWTTVGEQYF
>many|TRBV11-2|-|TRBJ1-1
TGTGCCAGCAGCTTAGACAGACTTGAAGCTTTCTTT
CASSLDRLEAFF
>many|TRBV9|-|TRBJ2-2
TGTGCCAGCAGCGGAATGACTACCGGGGAGCTGTTTTTT
CASSGMTTGELFF
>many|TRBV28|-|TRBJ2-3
TGTGCCAGCAGCGGGAGAGGGACGCAGGGAGGAACAGATACGCAGTATTTT
CASSGRGTQGGTDTQYF
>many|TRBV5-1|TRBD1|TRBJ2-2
TGCGCCAGCAGTTTTATCCCCGGGACAGGGAACCTCGGGGAGCTGTTTTTT
CASSFIPGTGNLGELFF
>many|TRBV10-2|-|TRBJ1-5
TGCGCCAGCAGTGACGGGGGGGAACCCCAGCATTTT
CASSDGGEPQHF
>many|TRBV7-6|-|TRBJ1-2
TGTGCCAGCTCCTGGAGCCAGGCTGGGAACTATGGCTACACCTTC
CASSWSQAGNYGYTF
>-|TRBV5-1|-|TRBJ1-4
TGCGCCAGCAGCATTCGAGGGGGGGTTGACGAAAAACTGTTTTTT
CASSIRGGVDEKLFF
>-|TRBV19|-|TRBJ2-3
TGTGCCAGTAGTATGGGGTGGGAGCTCCCAGATACGCAGTATTTT
CASSMGWELPDTQYF
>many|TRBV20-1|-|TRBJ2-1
TGCAGTGCTATCCCGGCGACTAAATACAATGAGCAGTTCTTC
CSAIPATKYNEQFF
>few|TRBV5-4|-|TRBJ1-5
TGTGCCAGCAGCTTGGACCATCAGCCCCAGCATTTT
CASSLDHQPQHF
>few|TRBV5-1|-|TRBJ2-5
TGCGCCAGCAAACGACAGCAACAAGAGACCCAGTACTTC
CASKRQQQETQYF
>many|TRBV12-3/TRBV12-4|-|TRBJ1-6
TGTGCCAGCAGTTTAAAGGGACATCACTCGAGTAATTCACCCCTCCACTTT
CASSLKGHHSSNSPLHF
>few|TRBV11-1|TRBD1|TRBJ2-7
TGTGCCAGCAGCACGGGACAGGGGCTCGAGCAGTACTTC
CASSTGQGLEQYF
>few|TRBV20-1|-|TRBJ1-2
TGCAGTGCTAGAGACACGCCGAAAACTAAAACCTATGGCTACACCTTC
CSARDTPKTKTYGYTF
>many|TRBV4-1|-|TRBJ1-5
TGCGCCAGCAGCCGTACCATTTTCAGCAATCAGCCCCAGCATTTT
CASSRTIFSNQPQHF
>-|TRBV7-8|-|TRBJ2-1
TGTGCCAGCAGCAAAGGGACTTTCGCGGGGGCCCCTAGCTCCTACAATGAGCAGTTCTTC
CASSKGTFAGAPSSYNEQFF
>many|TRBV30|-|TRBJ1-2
TGTGCCTGGAGTGAGACGGGGGCCGATGGCTACACCTTC
CAWSETGADGYTF
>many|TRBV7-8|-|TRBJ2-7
TGTGCCGGCAGCTTACGGACATCAGGGTCCTACGAGCAGTACTTC
CAGSLRTSGSYEQYF